A selection of T cell receptor beta chains follows, all from one sample in a study of CD8+ T cells in alopecia areata. The assay was immunoSEQ multiplex PCR, and TCRdb's table has in-frame clones only and misses some. The sample includes some 220,000 clones, around three fifths seen only once; the top ten take about 1.6%. The material was CD4+ T cells sorted from blood, obtained at week 4, from a patient treated with tofacitinib. All receptors derive from a human donor with alopecia areata. The CDR3 runs from the conserved cysteine through the conserved F or W. A D gene is named only where the DNA matches it firmly. The listing skips clone size in some rows; elsewhere it reads once, few, many or a size class.

j_gene: TRBJ1-5
abundance: NA
d_gene: NA
v_gene: TRBV30
CDR3nt: TGTGCCTGGAGTCTGGGTCTGAGCCAGCCCCAGCATTTT
CDR3aa: CAWSLGLSQPQHF

j_gene: TRBJ2-5
abundance: NA
d_gene: TRBD1
v_gene: TRBV9
CDR3nt: TGTGCCAGCAGCGTCCTACAGGGGGTCCAGGAAGAGACCCAGTACTTC
CDR3aa: CASSVLQGVQEETQYF

j_gene: TRBJ1-2
abundance: once
d_gene: TRBD1
v_gene: TRBV27
CDR3nt: TGTGCCAGCGGTCGACAGGGGAGTTATGGCTACACCTTC
CDR3aa: CASGRQGSYGYTF

j_gene: TRBJ1-1
abundance: NA
d_gene: NA
v_gene: TRBV6-5
CDR3nt: TGTGCCAGCAGTTACAGATTGAACACTGAAGCTTTCTTT
CDR3aa: CASSYRLNTEAFF

j_gene: TRBJ2-6
abundance: few
d_gene: NA
v_gene: TRBV14
CDR3nt: TGTGCCAGCAGCCAAGGGACAAAATCGAGGGCCAACGTCCTGACTTTC
CDR3aa: CASSQGTKSRANVLTF

j_gene: TRBJ2-1
abundance: NA
d_gene: TRBD2
v_gene: TRBV7-8
CDR3nt: TGTGCCAGCAGCTCTACAGGGACTAGCGGAATCAATGAGCAGTTCTTC
CDR3aa: CASSSTGTSGINEQFF

j_gene: TRBJ1-6
abundance: NA
d_gene: NA
v_gene: TRBV25-1
CDR3nt: TGTGCCAGCAGGGAATTAGGAGTCGATTCACCCCTCCACTTT
CDR3aa: CASRELGVDSPLHF

j_gene: TRBJ1-1
abundance: NA
d_gene: TRBD1
v_gene: TRBV30
CDR3nt: TGTGCCTGGAGCCCTGGGACAGCGAACACTGAAGCTTTCTTT
CDR3aa: CAWSPGTANTEAFF

j_gene: TRBJ2-7
abundance: NA
d_gene: TRBD2
v_gene: TRBV29-1
CDR3nt: TGCAGCGGGACTAGCGGGGGATACGAGCAGTACTTC
CDR3aa: CSGTSGGYEQYF

j_gene: TRBJ2-3
abundance: few
d_gene: NA
v_gene: TRBV19
CDR3nt: TGTGCCAGTAGTATCTTGGCAACGGGAGATACGCAGTATTTT
CDR3aa: CASSILATGDTQYF

j_gene: TRBJ1-4
abundance: few
d_gene: NA
v_gene: TRBV7-6
CDR3nt: TGTGCCAGCAGCCCCCTGGGGCGGGGGACACATGAAAAACTGTTTTTT
CDR3aa: CASSPLGRGTHEKLFF

j_gene: TRBJ2-5
abundance: many
d_gene: NA
v_gene: TRBV28
CDR3nt: TGTGCCAGCAGTTTGACGGACTTCCAAGAGACCCAGTACTTC
CDR3aa: CASSLTDFQETQYF

j_gene: TRBJ2-2
abundance: few
d_gene: TRBD1
v_gene: TRBV29-1
CDR3nt: TGCAGCGCCGGACAGGGTTGGGTATCCGGGGAGCTGTTTTTT
CDR3aa: CSAGQGWVSGELFF

j_gene: TRBJ2-3
abundance: NA
d_gene: NA
v_gene: TRBV11-2
CDR3nt: TGTGCCAGCAGCTTAGATACGCAGTATTTT
CDR3aa: CASSLDTQYF

j_gene: TRBJ2-2
abundance: few
d_gene: NA
v_gene: TRBV12-5
CDR3nt: TGTGCTAGTGGTTTGGGCCTACCTTCGAACACCGGGGAGCTGTTTTTT
CDR3aa: CASGLGLPSNTGELFF

j_gene: TRBJ2-1
abundance: NA
d_gene: TRBD1
v_gene: TRBV7-9
CDR3nt: TGTGCCAGCAGCTTTCCCGCTCCGGGACAGGGCAACAATGAGCAGTTCTTC
CDR3aa: CASSFPAPGQGNNEQFF

j_gene: TRBJ1-1
abundance: NA
d_gene: NA
v_gene: TRBV29-1
CDR3nt: TGCAGCGCCATGAGACGACAGGATCACACTGAAGCTTTCTTT
CDR3aa: CSAMRRQDHTEAFF

j_gene: TRBJ1-1
abundance: NA
d_gene: NA
v_gene: TRBV9
CDR3nt: TGTGCCAGCAGCGTAGGGATGAACACTGAAGCTTTCTTT
CDR3aa: CASSVGMNTEAFF

j_gene: TRBJ1-2
abundance: NA
d_gene: NA
v_gene: TRBV27
CDR3nt: TGTGCCAGCAGTTTATCAGGCGGGAATCCCCTAGGCTACACCTTC
CDR3aa: CASSLSGGNPLGYTF

j_gene: TRBJ1-1
abundance: NA
d_gene: TRBD1
v_gene: TRBV19
CDR3nt: TGTGCCAGTAGTAAACAGGGGGTCACTGAAGCTTTCTTT
CDR3aa: CASSKQGVTEAFF

j_gene: TRBJ1-1
abundance: NA
d_gene: NA
v_gene: TRBV30
CDR3nt: TGTGCCTGGAGTGTACTTGGAGTGGGCACTGAAGCTTTCTTT
CDR3aa: CAWSVLGVGTEAFF

j_gene: TRBJ1-1
abundance: NA
d_gene: NA
v_gene: TRBV19
CDR3nt: TGTGCCAGTAGTATGAAGGGGGGGAACACTGAAGCTTTCTTT
CDR3aa: CASSMKGGNTEAFF

j_gene: TRBJ2-7
abundance: NA
d_gene: TRBD1
v_gene: TRBV29-1
CDR3nt: TGCAGCGTGGGCAGGGGACAGGGCAGCAACGAGCAGTACTTC
CDR3aa: CSVGRGQGSNEQYF

j_gene: TRBJ2-7
abundance: NA
d_gene: NA
v_gene: TRBV27
CDR3nt: TGTGCCAGCAGATCCCTGGGCGGCCCCTACGAGCAGTACTTC
CDR3aa: CASRSLGGPYEQYF

j_gene: TRBJ2-5
abundance: NA
d_gene: NA
v_gene: TRBV6-1
CDR3nt: TGTGCCAGCAGTTTTGGGACAACGCTGGAGACCCAGTACTTC
CDR3aa: CASSFGTTLETQYF

j_gene: TRBJ1-1
abundance: NA
d_gene: NA
v_gene: TRBV29-1
CDR3nt: TGCAGCGTTGAAAACACTGAAGCTTTCTTT
CDR3aa: CSVENTEAFF

j_gene: TRBJ1-1
abundance: NA
d_gene: NA
v_gene: TRBV20-1
CDR3nt: TGCAGTGCTAGGGCCGTCACTGAAGCTTTCTTT
CDR3aa: CSARAVTEAFF

j_gene: TRBJ1-1
abundance: once
d_gene: NA
v_gene: TRBV30
CDR3nt: TGTGCCTGGAGTGTACTACAAGGGCCGGACACTGAAGCTTTCTTT
CDR3aa: CAWSVLQGPDTEAFF

j_gene: TRBJ1-2
abundance: NA
d_gene: TRBD1
v_gene: TRBV7-2
CDR3nt: TGTGCCAGCAGCCCACAGGGCCCAGGGGGTGGCTACACCTTC
CDR3aa: CASSPQGPGGGYTF

j_gene: TRBJ1-4
abundance: NA
d_gene: NA
v_gene: TRBV30
CDR3nt: TGTGCCTGGACAGCCAATGAAAAACTGTTTTTT
CDR3aa: CAWTANEKLFF

j_gene: TRBJ1-2
abundance: few
d_gene: NA
v_gene: TRBV20-1
CDR3nt: TGCAGTGCGTCTGACGACAGGTGGATAACCTTC
CDR3aa: CSASDDRWITF

j_gene: TRBJ1-6
abundance: NA
d_gene: NA
v_gene: TRBV30
CDR3nt: TGTGCCTGGAGTATCGGGGGCTTGAATTCACCCCTCCACTTT
CDR3aa: CAWSIGGLNSPLHF